This TCR beta chain was documented in a study of T cell responses to AZD1222 COVID-19 vaccine. Across the study: Pooling was applied to second doses at about 4 or about 12 weeks.

Remarks on this clone: The antigen is not known.

V dropped 1 base and J dropped 5; count of bases not matched to a gene: 3. This CDR3 is 15 amino acids long. Germline V gives CDR1 MNHNS, CDR2 SASEGT. Study observations and caveats: Vaccination with two AZD1222 doses was followed by a rise in Spike-specific TCR breadth and depth. Reportedly, nearly half of unique spike TCRs recognized epitopes outside B.1.351/B.1.1.7 mutations. The donor group comprised mostly white British people and more females; the analysis possibly underestimated clonal diversity.

Assay: immunoSEQ multiplex PCR; the TCRdb copy retains only in-frame clones and omits some. Counted here are 150,000 to 200,000 clones, around 94% occurring once; the ten biggest clones make up approximately 0.6%. Sequences were derived from peripheral blood, sampled on day 0 of AZD1222 vaccination. The clonotype was recovered from an adult in good health. The rearrangement links TRBV6-1 to TRBJ2-7; TRBD2 matches 12 bases. The CDR3 nucleotides are TGTGCCAGCAGTGAAGGGACTAGCGGGATCCACGAGCAGTACTTC. It yields the protein CASSEGTSGIHEQYF.